A single sample gave rise to the 27 T cell receptor beta chains below, sequenced in a study of T cell repertoires in cytomegalovirus infection. TCRdb re-derived calls from the reads in MiXCR, one entry per CDR3 protein. The sample lists under 850,000 distinct CDR3 sequences; about 30% were seen once. No antigen has been identified for these receptors. The sequencing here drew on cultured PBMCs, taken from culture after CMV antigen stimulation. All receptors derive from a human donor in good health (CMV status not recorded). Some clones in this sample may be carry-over from other donors' samples.

The gene calls are TRBV6-2 or TRBV6-3 and TRBJ2-3; 7 bases line up with TRBD2. There are 14 residues in the CDR3. The germline V gene has CDR1 MNHEY and CDR2 SVGEGT. The V and J ends lost 2 bases and 2 bases, in that order; junction bases with no gene match: 1. Here the CDR3 DNA reads TGTGCCAGCAGTTACGGGACTATCACAGATACGCAGTATTTT. Translated: CASSYGTITDTQYF.

The chain carries TRBV15 and TRBJ2-3; D is undetermined. V lost 0 bases and J lost 2, with 6 bases in between. The CDR3 has 14 amino acids. Germline V gene lookup returns CDR1 LNHNV and CDR2 YYDKDF (reference sequence). The CDR3 protein is CATSREQPTDTQYF. CDR3 bases: TGTGCCACCAGCAGAGAACAGCCCACAGATACGCAGTATTTT.

The chain carries TRBV18 and TRBJ2-1, with D perhaps assigned TRBD1 or TRBD2 (5 bases each). Germline CDR1 reads KGHSH; CDR2 reads LQKENI. This CDR3 comprises 18 residues. Trimming took off 6 bases at V and 8 bases at J, with 29 bases between the two ends. This CDR3 reads CASSPYHPRDLLVYEQFF. The CDR3 coding sequence is TGTGCCAGCTCGCCTTACCACCCCCGGGACCTCTTGGTCTATGAGCAGTTCTTC.

The sample holds a few counts of this clonotype. The chain uses TRBV6-2 or TRBV6-3 and TRBJ1-1; D possibly corresponds to TRBD1 (6 bases). CDR1 and CDR2 from the germline V gene are MNHEY and SVGEGT. V was pared by 3 bases and J by 0 bases, with 14 bases between. The CDR3 has 16 amino acids. The DNA of the CDR3 is TGTGCCAGCAGTTATTGGGGGGGCCCGATGAACACTGAAGCTTTCTTT. This sequence encodes CASSYWGGPMNTEAFF.

This clonotype occurred many times. The V gene is TRBV7-8, the J gene TRBJ1-6; 9 bases map to TRBD1. The CDR3 extends over 14 amino acids. Germline-derived CDR1 and CDR2 are SGHVS and FQNEAQ. The V segment lost 6 bases and the J segment 10 bases; nucleotides outside the gene matches: 7. CDR3 protein: CASSPDRGRSPLHF. DNA of the CDR3: TGTGCCAGCAGTCCGGACAGGGGCAGGTCACCCCTCCACTTT.

The V call is TRBV10-2, the J call TRBJ2-5; D unresolved. Trimming removed 0 bases at V and 4 bases at J, with 3 bases between. CDR1 is WSHSY, CDR2 SAAADI, per germline. This CDR3 has 12 residues. The CDR3: CASSESPETQYF. The DNA for the CDR3 is TGCGCCAGCAGTGAGTCCCCAGAGACCCAGTACTTC.

This rearrangement joins TRBV5-6 to TRBJ2-1; tentative D call: TRBD2 (6 bases). The CDR3 is 15 residues long. CDR1 and CDR2 from the germline V gene are SGHDT and YYEEEE. Trimming shortened V by 3 bases and J by 7 bases, and 17 bases separated the two germline ends. The CDR3, as DNA: TGTGCCAGCAGCTGGAGGGTCAAACCGGGGAATGAGCAGTTCTTC. Protein product: CASSWRVKPGNEQFF.

The chain has TRBV7-2 and TRBJ2-5; D gene ambiguous. The ends were cut back, 4 bases at V and 5 bases at J, with 11 bases in the middle. The CDR3 has 13 residues. The germline V gene has CDR1 SGHTA and CDR2 FQGNSA. The CDR3 bases are TGTGCCAGCAGCTCAGGCTCCACGGAGACCCAGTACTTC. Translating it yields CASSSGSTETQYF. Variable domain in full (rest from reference TRBV7-2 and TRBJ2-5): GAGVSQSPSNKVTEKGKDVELRCDPISGHTALYWYRQSLGQGLEFLIYFQGNSAPDKSGLPSDRFSAERTGGSVSTLTIQRTQQEDSAVYLCASSSGSTETQYFGPGTRLLVL.

V and J are TRBV7-1 and TRBJ1-6; possible D gene TRBD1, 6 bases. TRBV7-1 is given ORF status, its function remaining uncertain. The CDR3 runs 14 residues. V was cut by 5 bases and J by 7 bases, with 12 bases left in between. The CDR3 sequence: CASSAGQTNSPLHF. The CDR3 region has the DNA TGTGCCAGCAGCGCGGGACAAACCAATTCACCCCTCCACTTT.

CDR3 DNA sequence: TGCGCCAGCAGCCAATCTGGGACTAGCTCCTACAATGAGCAGTTCTTC. Translated, it gives CASSQSGTSSYNEQFF. The chain carries TRBV4-3 and TRBJ2-1, with TRBD2 matching over 8 bases. The germline gives CDR1 LGHNA, CDR2 YSLEER. V lost 2 bases, J lost 0 bases, and 3 bases stayed unmatched. The CDR3 totals 16 residues.

This clonotype was counted many times. The chain joins TRBV7-6 to TRBJ2-7; 9 bases line up with TRBD2. The CDR3 totals 16 residues. CDR1 SGHVS and CDR2 FNYEAQ come from the germline V gene. V lost 1 base and J lost 5; bases outside the gene matches: 9. The CDR3 sequence: CASSLELSLAGNEQYF. CDR3 coding DNA: TGTGCCAGCAGCTTAGAGCTAAGTCTAGCGGGGAACGAGCAGTACTTC. The full variable domain, with the rest looked up from reference TRBV7-6 and TRBJ2-7, is GAGVSQSPRYKVTKRGQDVALRCDPISGHVSLYWYRQALGQGPEFLTYFNYEAQQDKSGLPNDRFSAERPEGSISTLTIQRTEQRDSAMYRCASSLELSLAGNEQYFGPGTRLTVT.

The chain carries TRBV6-1 and TRBJ2-1; 8 nucleotides align to TRBD2. Germline V gives CDR1 MNHNS, CDR2 SASEGT. The junction had 6 bases not matched to a gene; V was cut back by 5 bases and J by 3 bases. The CDR3 spans 15 residues. In DNA form, the CDR3 reads TGTGCCAGCAGTCGCCGGGGGGGCTTCTACAATGAGCAGTTCTTC. This sequence encodes CASSRRGGFYNEQFF.

This clonotype was seen a single time. The J gene is TRBJ1-5, the V gene TRBV6-2 or TRBV6-3; 7 positions agree with TRBD1. CDR1 is MNHEY and CDR2 is SVGEGT in the germline V gene. The CDR3 consists of 12 residues. V dropped 6 bases and J dropped 11; count of bases not matched to a gene: 7. The CDR3 is CASRNDRAAQHF. The CDR3 DNA is TGTGCCAGCAGGAACGACAGGGCGGCCCAGCATTTT.

This clonotype was detected only once. The chain has TRBV15 and TRBJ2-5; D may be TRBD1 (5 bases). CDR1 and CDR2 (germline): LNHNV, YYDKDF (reference sequence). The CDR3 contains 16 residues. V gave up 1 base and J gave up 7 bases, with 19 bases separating them. The CDR3 region has the DNA TGTGCCACCAGCAGAGGGGTGCAAGGGGTACAGGCGACCCAGTACTTC. This encodes CATSRGVQGVQATQYF. Complete variable domain (other parts from reference TRBV15 and TRBJ2-5): DAMVIQNPRYQVTQFGKPVTLSCSQTLNHNVMYWYQQKSSQAPKLLFHYYDKDFNNEADTPDNFQSRRPNTSFCFLDIRSPGLGDTAMYLCATSRGVQGVQATQYFGPGTRLLVL.

About this clonotype: The junction shows a germline mismatch at one end, possibly a read error. CDR3: CASSKTANPGELFF. The CDR3 DNA sequence: TGTGCCAGCAGCAAGACAGCGAACCCCGGGGAGCTGTTTTTT. This chain joins TRBV7-2 and TRBJ2-2, with D possibly TRBD1 on 5 matching bases. The V gene's germline CDR1 is SGHTA and CDR2 FQGNSA. This CDR3 spans 14 amino acids.

This clonotype was counted only a few times. The chain carries TRBV19 and TRBJ1-1, with D uncertain. The CDR3 extends over 14 amino acids. V shed 3 bases and J shed 6 bases, with 14 bases lying between them. Germline CDR1 LNHDA, CDR2 SQIVND (reference sequence). The CDR3 region has the DNA TGTGCCAGTAGTATCAACACCGTCGCGGCTGAAGCTTTCTTT. It yields the protein CASSINTVAAEAFF. The full variable domain, completed using reference TRBV19 and TRBJ1-1, is DGGITQSPKYLFRKEGQNVTLSCEQNLNHDAMYWYRQDPGQGLRLIYYSQIVNDFQKGDIAEGYSVSREKKESFPLTVTSAQKNPTAFYLCASSINTVAAEAFFGQGTRLTVV.

V usage is TRBV12-3 or TRBV12-4 and J usage is TRBJ2-1; D call uncertain. Trimming shortened V by 7 bases and J by 9 bases, and 16 bases separated the two germline ends. This CDR3 contains 13 residues. CDR3 DNA: TGTGCCAGCACCCTAAGTAGCAGAACTGAGCAGTTCTTC. Its translation is CASTLSSRTEQFF.

The rearrangement uses TRBV28 and TRBJ1-2, with D unresolved. The CDR3 is made up of 14 amino acids. The germline V and J ends were trimmed by 3 bases and 3 bases, with 11 bases remaining between them. Germline V CDR1 and CDR2: MDHEN, SYDVKM. CDR3 protein: CASSLEAIDYGYTF. Written as DNA, the CDR3 is TGTGCCAGCAGTTTGGAGGCGATAGACTATGGCTACACCTTC.

This clonotype was detected once. The chain is built from TRBV20-1 and TRBJ1-4, with 7 bases identical to TRBD1. The germline V gene encodes CDR1 DFQATT and CDR2 SNEGSKA (reference sequence). This CDR3 contains 14 residues. V trimming: 4 bases; J trimming: 4 bases; junction bases outside the gene matches: 6. The CDR3 loop reads CSATKGQRNEKLFF. The CDR3 region has the DNA TGCAGTGCTACCAAGGGACAGCGTAATGAAAAACTGTTTTTT.

The CDR3: CASSPWDRGRNTEAFF. The CDR3 DNA reads TGTGCCAGCAGTCCATGGGACAGGGGGCGTAACACTGAAGCTTTCTTT. The chain recombines TRBV6-5 with TRBJ1-1, with 12 bases lining up with TRBD1. The germline V gene encodes CDR1 MNHEY and CDR2 SVGAGI. The CDR3 runs to 16 residues. Losses at the gene ends were 5 bases for V and 2 bases for J; bases not matched to a gene: 6.

The rearrangement uses TRBV5-1 and TRBJ1-2; D is possibly TRBD1 (5 bases). The CDR3 sequence is 16 residues long. CDR1 and CDR2 from the germline V gene are SGHRS and YFSETQ. V lost 0 bases and J lost 2, with 14 bases in between. The CDR3 nucleotides read TGCGCCAGCAGCTTGGCCCGGGGGACCGCCAACTATGGCTACACCTTC. It translates to CASSLARGTANYGYTF.

The CDR3 bases are TGTGCCAGCAGCTCGTATAAGAAAGATACGCAGTATTTT. It yields the protein CASSSYKKDTQYF. The chain employs TRBV11-2 and TRBJ2-3; no clear D. This CDR3 has 13 residues. The germline V gene encodes CDR1 SGHAT and CDR2 FQNNGV. Deletions cut 4 bases from V and 5 bases from J, with 10 bases between.

This clonotype occurred many times. Germline and junction disagree at one end, which may indicate a read error. The chain is built from TRBV5-1 and TRBJ1-2; D ambiguous. The CDR3 runs to 13 residues. Germline V gives CDR1 SGHRS, CDR2 YFSETQ. CDR3 nucleotide sequence: TGTGCCAGCAGCTTAGAGGGAAACTATGGCTACACCTTC. It translates to CASSLEGNYGYTF.

A few counts support this clonotype. The V call is TRBV7-6, the J call TRBJ2-5; D is uncertain. The CDR3 totals 13 residues. Trimming removed 3 bases at V and 9 bases at J, with 14 bases between. Germline V lookup: CDR1 SGHVS, CDR2 FNYEAQ. CDR3 residues: CASSFSQLMAQYF. CDR3 DNA sequence: TGTGCCAGCAGCTTCAGTCAGCTAATGGCCCAGTACTTC. Variable domain in full (rest from reference TRBV7-6 and TRBJ2-5): GAGVSQSPRYKVTKRGQDVALRCDPISGHVSLYWYRQALGQGPEFLTYFNYEAQQDKSGLPNDRFSAERPEGSISTLTIQRTEQRDSAMYRCASSFSQLMAQYFGPGTRLLVL.

In its sample, this clonotype was seen a few times. The chain is built from TRBV11-3 and TRBJ2-2; 9 bases align to TRBD2. This CDR3 contains 14 residues. V shed 5 bases and J 6 bases; nucleotides not matched to a gene: 4. Germline assignment: CDR1 SGHNT and CDR2 YENEEA. The CDR3 DNA follows: TGTGCCAGCAGCGGGACTAGCTCCGCCGGGGAGCTGTTTTTT. Amino acid sequence: CASSGTSSAGELFF.

The sample holds a few counts of this clonotype. CDR3 protein: CATRDSPEDEQFF. CDR3 bases: TGTGCCACCAGGGACAGCCCCGAGGATGAGCAGTTCTTC. The chain uses TRBV6-1 and TRBJ2-1; 7 bases line up with TRBD1. This CDR3 region has 13 residues. Germline values: CDR1 MNHNS, CDR2 SASEGT. With 10 bases clipped from V and 8 bases from J, the junction kept 11 bases outside the gene matches.

The CDR3 region is CASSLGLALDEQFF. CDR3 bases: TGTGCCAGCAGCTTAGGACTAGCGTTAGATGAGCAGTTCTTC. The rearrangement joins TRBV7-2 to TRBJ2-1; 8 bases match TRBD2. V gave up 1 base and J gave up 8 bases; unmatched junction bases: 4. The CDR3 spans 14 residues. Germline lookup yields CDR1 SGHTA and CDR2 FQGNSA.